This entry is about one TCR beta chain. Its antigen is as yet unknown. These data come from a study of Ad26.COV2.S vaccination and SARS-CoV-2 variants. As to treatment: roughly 18 received Ad26.COV2.S at low or high dose, single or two shots; a few received placebo; per-sample allocation not given. Specimens were obtained on day 63 following the first vaccine or placebo injection. Adults aged 18-55 years in Boston included the donor. What was given as vaccine was an Ad26 vector encoding Wuhan-strain SARS-CoV-2 spike. Produced via immunoSEQ multiplex PCR; TCRdb's table is partial and in-frame only. The sample includes roughly 330,000 clones, roughly 90% seen only once; the top ten take 5.5%. Study observations and caveats: Reportedly, after vaccination the spike-specific CD8+ and CD4+ T cell responses displayed substantial breadth.

The CDR3 covers 14 residues. V trimming: 5 bases; J trimming: 1 base; junction bases outside the gene matches: 3. The germline gives CDR1 SGHRS, CDR2 YFSETQ. The receptor was derived from a person between 18 and 60 years old who received the Ad26.COV2.S COVID-19 vaccine or a placebo. The sequenced sample was peripheral blood, obtained in a trial of Ad26.COV2.S vaccine versus placebo. The gene calls are TRBV5-1 and TRBJ1-1, with TRBD1 matching 9 bases. The CDR3 loop reads CASSNRGQNTEAFF. The CDR3 DNA follows: TGCGCCAGCAGTAACAGGGGGCAGAACACTGAAGCTTTCTTT.